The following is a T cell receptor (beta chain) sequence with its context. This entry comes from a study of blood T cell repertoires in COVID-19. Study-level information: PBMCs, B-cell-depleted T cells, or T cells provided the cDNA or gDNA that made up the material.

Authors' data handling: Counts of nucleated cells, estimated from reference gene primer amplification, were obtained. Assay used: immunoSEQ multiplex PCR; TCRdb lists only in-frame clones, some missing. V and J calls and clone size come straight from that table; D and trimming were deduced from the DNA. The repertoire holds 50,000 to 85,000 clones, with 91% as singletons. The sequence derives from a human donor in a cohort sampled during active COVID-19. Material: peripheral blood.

The CDR3 DNA is TGCGCCAGCAGCCAAGCCCCCGGGACATTTGATGGCTACACCTTC. As protein: CASSQAPGTFDGYTF. The chain links TRBV4-3 to TRBJ1-2, with a tentative D call TRBD1 (6 bases). Per the germline V gene, CDR1 is LGHNA and CDR2 is YSLEER. This CDR3 region has 15 residues. V was cut by 1 base and J by 6 bases, with 15 bases left in between.